This TCR beta chain was recorded in a study of blood T cell repertoires in COVID-19. Study-level background: From T cells, B-cell-depleted T cells, or PBMCs came the material, which was cDNA or gDNA.

Participants were aged 18 to 89 years, lived in over 20 US areas, and enrolled virtually. Participants' own reports of clinical history determined their cohort assignment. This clone appeared a single time. Trimming at V came to 6 bases and at J to 1 base, leaving 4 bases not matched to a gene. Germline V gives CDR1 SGHAT, CDR2 FQNNGV. The CDR3 totals 15 residues. Using immunoSEQ multiplex PCR, the repertoire was profiled, and TCRdb retains in-frame clones only, with some absent. The sample has 200,000 or so clones, approximately 86% seen once. The sequence was obtained from a woman in her 40s with acute COVID-19. Sequenced input: PBMCs or T cells enriched from blood (not recorded which). The rearrangement uses TRBV11-2 and TRBJ2-2; 8 positions match TRBD2. CDR3 nucleotides: TGTGCCAGCAGTCAACTAGCGGTGAACACCGGGGAGCTGTTTTTT. Its protein product is CASSQLAVNTGELFF. Looking up the rest from reference TRBV11-2 and TRBJ2-2 gives the full variable domain: EAGVAQSPRYKIIEKRQSVAFWCNPISGHATLYWYQQILGQGPKLLIQFQNNGVVDDSQLPKDRFSAERLKGVDSTLKIQPAKLEDSAVYLCASSQLAVNTGELFFGEGSRLTVL.